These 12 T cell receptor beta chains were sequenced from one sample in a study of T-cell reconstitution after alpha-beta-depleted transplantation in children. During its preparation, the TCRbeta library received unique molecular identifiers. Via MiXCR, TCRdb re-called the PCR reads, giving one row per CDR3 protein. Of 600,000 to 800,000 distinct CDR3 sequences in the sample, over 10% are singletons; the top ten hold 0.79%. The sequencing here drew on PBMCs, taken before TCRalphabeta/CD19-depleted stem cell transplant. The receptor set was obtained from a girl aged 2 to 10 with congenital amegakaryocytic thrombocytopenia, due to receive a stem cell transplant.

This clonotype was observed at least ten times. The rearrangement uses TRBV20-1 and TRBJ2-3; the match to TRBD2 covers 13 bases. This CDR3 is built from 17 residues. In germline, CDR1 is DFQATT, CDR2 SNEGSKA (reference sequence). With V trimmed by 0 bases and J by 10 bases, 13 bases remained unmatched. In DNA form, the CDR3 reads TGCAGTGCTAGAGATCCCCGGACTAGCGGGAGTCCCTGGGCGCAGTATTTT. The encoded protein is CSARDPRTSGSPWAQYF.

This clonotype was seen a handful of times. CDR3 residues: CATTGRVALNNEQFF. CDR3 DNA: TGTGCCACCACCGGGCGGGTAGCCCTAAACAATGAGCAGTTCTTC. V and J are TRBV24-1 and TRBJ2-1, with a tentative D call TRBD2 (5 bases). The CDR3 consists of 15 residues. Deletions cut 8 bases from V and 5 bases from J, with 18 bases between. Germline CDR1 reads KGHDR; CDR2 reads SFDVKD.

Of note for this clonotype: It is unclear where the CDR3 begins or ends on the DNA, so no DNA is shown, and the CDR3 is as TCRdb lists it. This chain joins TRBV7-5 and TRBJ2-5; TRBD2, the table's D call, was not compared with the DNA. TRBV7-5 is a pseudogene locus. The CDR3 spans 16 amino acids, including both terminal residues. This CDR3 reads CISVPEANGLEGTQYF.

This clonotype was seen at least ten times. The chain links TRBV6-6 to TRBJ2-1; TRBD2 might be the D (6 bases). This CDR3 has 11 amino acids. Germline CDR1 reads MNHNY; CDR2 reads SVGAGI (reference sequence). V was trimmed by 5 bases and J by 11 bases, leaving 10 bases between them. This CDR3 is CASSVSGKQFF. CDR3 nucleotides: TGTGCCAGCAGTGTTAGCGGTAAGCAGTTCTTC.

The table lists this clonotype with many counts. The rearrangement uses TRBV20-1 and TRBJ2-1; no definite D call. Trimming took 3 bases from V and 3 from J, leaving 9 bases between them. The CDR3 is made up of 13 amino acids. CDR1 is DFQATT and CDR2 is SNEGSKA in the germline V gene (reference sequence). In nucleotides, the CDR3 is TGCAGTGCTAGTGAACCATACTACAATGAGCAGTTCTTC. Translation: CSASEPYYNEQFF.

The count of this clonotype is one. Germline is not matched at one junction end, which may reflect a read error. CDR3 sequence reads: CASSQLAGGSYQQYF. CDR3 nucleotide sequence: TGCGCCAGCAGCCAACTAGCGGGAGGCTCCTACCAGCAGTACTTC. The chain uses TRBV4-1 and TRBJ2-7, with 11 bases identical to TRBD2. The CDR3 has 15 residues. CDR1 MGHRA and CDR2 YSYEKL come from the germline V gene.

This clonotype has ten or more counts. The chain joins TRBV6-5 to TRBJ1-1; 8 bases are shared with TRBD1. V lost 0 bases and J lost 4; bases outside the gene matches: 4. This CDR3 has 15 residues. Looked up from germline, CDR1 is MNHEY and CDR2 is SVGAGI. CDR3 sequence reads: CASSYSGQGGTEAFF. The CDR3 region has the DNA TGTGCCAGCAGTTACTCAGGACAGGGTGGCACTGAAGCTTTCTTT.

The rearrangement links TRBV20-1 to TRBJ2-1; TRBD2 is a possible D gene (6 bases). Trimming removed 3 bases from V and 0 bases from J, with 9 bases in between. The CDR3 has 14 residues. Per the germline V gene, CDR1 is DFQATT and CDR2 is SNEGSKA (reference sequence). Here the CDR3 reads CSASTSSSYNEQFF. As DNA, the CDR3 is TGCAGTGCTAGTACTAGCAGCTCCTACAATGAGCAGTTCTTC.

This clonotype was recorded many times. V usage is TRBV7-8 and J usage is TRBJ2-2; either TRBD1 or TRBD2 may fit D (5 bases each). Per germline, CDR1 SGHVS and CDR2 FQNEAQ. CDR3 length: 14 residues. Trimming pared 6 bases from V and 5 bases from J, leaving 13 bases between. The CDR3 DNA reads TGTGCCAGCAGTCGTCCCTGGGGGACCGGGGAGCTGTTTTTT. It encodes CASSRPWGTGELFF. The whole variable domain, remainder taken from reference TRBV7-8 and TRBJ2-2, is GAGVSQSPRYKVAKRGQDVALRCDPISGHVSLFWYQQALGQGPEFLTYFQNEAQLDKSGLPSDRFFAERPEGSVSTLKIQRTQQEDSAVYLCASSRPWGTGELFFGEGSRLTVL.

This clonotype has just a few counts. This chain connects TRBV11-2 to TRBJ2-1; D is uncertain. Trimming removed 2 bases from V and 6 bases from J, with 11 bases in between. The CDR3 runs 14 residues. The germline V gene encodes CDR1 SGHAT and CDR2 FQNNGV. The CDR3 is CASSLLSRSNEQFF. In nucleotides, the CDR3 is TGTGCCAGCAGCTTACTTTCCAGGTCCAATGAGCAGTTCTTC.

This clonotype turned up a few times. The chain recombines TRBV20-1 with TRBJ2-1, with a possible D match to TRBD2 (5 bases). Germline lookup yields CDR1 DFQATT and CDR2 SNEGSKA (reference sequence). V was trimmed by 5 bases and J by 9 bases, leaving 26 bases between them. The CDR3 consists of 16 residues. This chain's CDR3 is CSAQTNRVPRMGEQFF. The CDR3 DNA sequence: TGCAGTGCTCAGACTAACCGGGTGCCGCGGATGGGTGAGCAGTTCTTC.

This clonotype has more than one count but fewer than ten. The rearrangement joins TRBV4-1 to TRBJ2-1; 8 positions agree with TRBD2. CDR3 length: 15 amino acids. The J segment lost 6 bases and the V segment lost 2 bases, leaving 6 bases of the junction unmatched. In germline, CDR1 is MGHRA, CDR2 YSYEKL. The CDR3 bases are TGCGCCAGCAGCCAACCGGGACTAGATATCAATGAGCAGTTCTTC. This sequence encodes CASSQPGLDINEQFF.